The present T cell receptor (beta chain) was sequenced within a study of naive and memory T cell subsets. Findings and caveats of the study: Naive repertoires, especially CD8, held a few larger clonotypes, possibly memory cells re-expressing CD45RA. In naive cells, over 85% of TCR sequences were seen only once.

This CDR3 has 13 amino acids. CDR1 is SQVTM and CDR2 is ANQGSEA in the germline V gene. After removal of 1 base from V and 8 bases from J, the junction contained 4 bases not matched to a gene. In this sample, this clonotype turned up a few times. The target antigen is unknown. The beta constant-region primer was an equimolar mix of two oligonucleotides covering TRBC1 and TRBC2. Ligated cDNA was amplified by four rounds of PCR with nested alpha and beta constant-region primers and SP2. TCRdb re-called the UMI-ligation and nested PCR reads through MiXCR, storing one row per CDR3 protein. The table records fewer than 150,000 distinct CDR3 sequences, approximately 21% of them present only once.

What was sequenced was naive CD8+ T cells from blood. The origin of this receptor is a human donor in good health. The chain has TRBV29-1 and TRBJ2-1; 8 bases agree with TRBD2. The CDR3 nucleotides read TGCAGCGTTGAAGCGGGAGGGGGGTATGAGCAGTTCTTC. Its translation is CSVEAGGGYEQFF.